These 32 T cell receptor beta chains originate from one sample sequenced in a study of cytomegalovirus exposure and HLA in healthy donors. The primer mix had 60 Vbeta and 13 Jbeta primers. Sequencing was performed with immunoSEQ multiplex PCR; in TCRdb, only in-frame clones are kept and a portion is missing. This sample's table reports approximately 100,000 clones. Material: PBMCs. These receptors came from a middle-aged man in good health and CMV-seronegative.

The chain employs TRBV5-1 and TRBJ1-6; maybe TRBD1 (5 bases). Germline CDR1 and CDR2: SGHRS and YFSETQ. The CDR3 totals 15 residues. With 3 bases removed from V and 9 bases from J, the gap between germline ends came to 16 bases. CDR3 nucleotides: TGCGCCAGCAGCTCAGAACGCGGGGCTACTTCACCCCTCCACTTT. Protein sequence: CASSSERGATSPLHF.

The CDR3 region is CATSRDRVYEQYF. The CDR3 bases are TGTGCCACCAGCAGAGATCGGGTTTACGAGCAGTACTTC. This chain links TRBV15 with TRBJ2-7; D gene unclear. CDR1 is LNHNV, CDR2 YYDKDF, per germline (reference sequence). V was pared by 0 bases and J by 4 bases, with 7 bases between. This CDR3 is 13 amino acids long.

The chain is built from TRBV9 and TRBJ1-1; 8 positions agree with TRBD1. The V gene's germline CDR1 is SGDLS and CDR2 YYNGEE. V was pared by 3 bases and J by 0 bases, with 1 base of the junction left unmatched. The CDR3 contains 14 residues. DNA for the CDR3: TGTGCCAGCAGCGCGGACAGGGTGAACACTGAAGCTTTCTTT. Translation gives CASSADRVNTEAFF.

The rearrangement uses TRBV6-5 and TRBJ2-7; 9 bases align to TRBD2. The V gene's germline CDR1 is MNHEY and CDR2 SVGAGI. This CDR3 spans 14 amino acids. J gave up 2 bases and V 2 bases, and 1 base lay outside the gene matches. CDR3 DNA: TGTGCCAGCAGTTACCTAGCGGGGACCTACGAGCAGTACTTC. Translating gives CASSYLAGTYEQYF.

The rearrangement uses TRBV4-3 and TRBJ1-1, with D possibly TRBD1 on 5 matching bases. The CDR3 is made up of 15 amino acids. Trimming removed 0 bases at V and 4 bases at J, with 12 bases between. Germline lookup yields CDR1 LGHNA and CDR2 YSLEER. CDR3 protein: CASSQDRRVRTEAFF. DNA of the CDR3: TGCGCCAGCAGCCAAGATCGCAGGGTTCGCACTGAAGCTTTCTTT.

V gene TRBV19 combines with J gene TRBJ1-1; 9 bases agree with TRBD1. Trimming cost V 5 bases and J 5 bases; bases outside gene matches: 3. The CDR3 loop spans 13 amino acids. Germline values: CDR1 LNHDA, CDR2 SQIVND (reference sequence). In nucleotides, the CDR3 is TGTGCCAGTAGTGGACAGGGGAGAACTGAAGCTTTCTTT. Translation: CASSGQGRTEAFF.

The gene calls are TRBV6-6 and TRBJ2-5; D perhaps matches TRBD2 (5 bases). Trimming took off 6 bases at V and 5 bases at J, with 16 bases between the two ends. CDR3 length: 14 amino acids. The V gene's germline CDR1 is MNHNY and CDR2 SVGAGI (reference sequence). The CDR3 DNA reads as TGTGCCAGCAGGCCCGGTGGACTCGAGGAGACCCAGTACTTC. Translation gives CASRPGGLEETQYF.

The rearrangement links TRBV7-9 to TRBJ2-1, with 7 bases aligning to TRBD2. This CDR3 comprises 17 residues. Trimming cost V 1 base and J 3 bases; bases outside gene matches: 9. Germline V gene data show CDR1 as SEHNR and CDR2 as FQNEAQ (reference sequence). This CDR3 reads CASSLVSGGGLYNEQFF. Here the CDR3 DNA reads TGTGCCAGCAGCTTAGTCTCGGGCGGGGGACTCTACAATGAGCAGTTCTTC. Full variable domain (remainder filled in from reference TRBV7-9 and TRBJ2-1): DTGVSQNPRHKITKRGQNVTFRCDPISEHNRLYWYRQTLGQGPEFLTYFQNEAQLEKSRLLSDRFSAERPKGSFSTLEIQRTEQGDSAMYLCASSLVSGGGLYNEQFFGPGTRLTVL.

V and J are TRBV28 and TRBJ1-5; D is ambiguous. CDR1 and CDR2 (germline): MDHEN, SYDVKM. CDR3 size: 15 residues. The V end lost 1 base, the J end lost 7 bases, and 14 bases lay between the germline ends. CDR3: CASSLLGRVSQPQHF. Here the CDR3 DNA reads TGTGCCAGCAGTTTATTAGGGAGGGTTTCACAGCCCCAGCATTTT.

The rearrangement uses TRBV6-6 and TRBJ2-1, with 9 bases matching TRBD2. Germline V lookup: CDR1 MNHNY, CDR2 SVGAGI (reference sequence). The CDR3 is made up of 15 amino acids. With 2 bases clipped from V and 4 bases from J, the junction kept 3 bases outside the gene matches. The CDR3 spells CASSYERGVYNEQFF. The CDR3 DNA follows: TGTGCCAGCAGTTACGAGCGGGGGGTATACAATGAGCAGTTCTTC.

The CDR3 nucleotides are TGTGCCAGTAGTATGGGGACAGTGGCTTCACCCCTCCACTTT. Its translation: CASSMGTVASPLHF. This sequence joins TRBV19 and TRBJ1-6, with 7 bases lining up with TRBD1. J lost 9 bases, V lost 3 bases, and 5 bases had no gene match. The CDR3 sequence is 14 residues long. CDR1 and CDR2 from the germline V gene are LNHDA and SQIVND (reference sequence).

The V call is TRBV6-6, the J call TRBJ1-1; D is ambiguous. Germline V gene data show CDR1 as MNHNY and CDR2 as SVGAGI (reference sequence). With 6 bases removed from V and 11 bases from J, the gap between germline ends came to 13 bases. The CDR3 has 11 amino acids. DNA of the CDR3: TGTGCCAGCAGGACGACGACTACTGCTTTCTTT. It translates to CASRTTTTAFF.

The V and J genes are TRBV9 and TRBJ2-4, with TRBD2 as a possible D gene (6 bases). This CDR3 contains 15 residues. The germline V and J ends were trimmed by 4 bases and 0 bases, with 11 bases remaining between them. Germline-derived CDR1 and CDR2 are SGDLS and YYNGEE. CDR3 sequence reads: CASSPGTGAKNIQYF. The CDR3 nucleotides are TGTGCCAGCAGCCCCGGGACTGGAGCCAAAAACATTCAGTACTTC.

DNA of the CDR3: TGTGCCAGCTCCGGGACAGGGGGCACTGAAGCTTTCTTT. Its protein product is CASSGTGGTEAFF. The chain has TRBV6-6 and TRBJ1-1; 11 nucleotides align to TRBD1. CDR1 and CDR2 from the germline V gene are MNHNY and SVGAGI (reference sequence). The trim removed 8 bases at V and 4 bases at J, leaving 3 bases unmatched. The CDR3 loop spans 13 amino acids.

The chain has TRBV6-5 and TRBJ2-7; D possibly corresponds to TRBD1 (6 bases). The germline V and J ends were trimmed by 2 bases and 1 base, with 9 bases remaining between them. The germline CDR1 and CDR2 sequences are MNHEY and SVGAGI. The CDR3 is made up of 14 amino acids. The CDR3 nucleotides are TGTGCCAGCAGTTACGGGCAGGGGTCCTACGAGCAGTACTTC. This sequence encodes CASSYGQGSYEQYF.

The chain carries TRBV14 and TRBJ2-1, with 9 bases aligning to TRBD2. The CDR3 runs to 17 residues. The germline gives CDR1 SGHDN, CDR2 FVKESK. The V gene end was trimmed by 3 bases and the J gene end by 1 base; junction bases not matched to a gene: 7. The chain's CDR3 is CASSQYSGSSSYNEQFF. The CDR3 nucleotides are TGTGCCAGCAGCCAGTATAGCGGGAGTTCTTCCTACAATGAGCAGTTCTTC.

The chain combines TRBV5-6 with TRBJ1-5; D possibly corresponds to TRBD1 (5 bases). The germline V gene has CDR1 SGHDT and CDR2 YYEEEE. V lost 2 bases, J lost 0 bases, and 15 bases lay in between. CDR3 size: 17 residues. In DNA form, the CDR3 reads TGTGCCAGCAGCTTCGGTGGGGGGGGGAATAGCAATCAGCCCCAGCATTTT. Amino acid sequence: CASSFGGGGNSNQPQHF.

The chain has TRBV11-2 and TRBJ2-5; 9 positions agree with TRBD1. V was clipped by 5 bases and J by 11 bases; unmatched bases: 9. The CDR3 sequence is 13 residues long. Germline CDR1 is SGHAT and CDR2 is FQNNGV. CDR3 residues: CASSLQGAGEQYF. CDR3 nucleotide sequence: TGTGCCAGCAGCCTACAGGGGGCCGGGGAGCAGTACTTC.

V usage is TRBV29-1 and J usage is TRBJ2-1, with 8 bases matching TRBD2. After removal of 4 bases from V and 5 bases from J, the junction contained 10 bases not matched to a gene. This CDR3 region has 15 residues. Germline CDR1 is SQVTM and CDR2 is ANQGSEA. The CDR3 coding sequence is TGCAGCGTTGTTGGGCTGACTAGCGTCAACAATGAGCAGTTCTTC. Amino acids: CSVVGLTSVNNEQFF.

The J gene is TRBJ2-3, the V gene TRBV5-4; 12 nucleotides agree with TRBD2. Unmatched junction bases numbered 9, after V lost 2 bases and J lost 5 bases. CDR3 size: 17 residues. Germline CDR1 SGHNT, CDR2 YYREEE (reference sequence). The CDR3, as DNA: TGTGCCAGCAGCTTTACTTCTAGCGGGGGGGCCTTAGATACGCAGTATTTT. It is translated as CASSFTSSGGALDTQYF.

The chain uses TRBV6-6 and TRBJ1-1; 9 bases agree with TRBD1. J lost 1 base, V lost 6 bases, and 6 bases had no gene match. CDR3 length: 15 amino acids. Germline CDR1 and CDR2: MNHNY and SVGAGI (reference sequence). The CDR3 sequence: CASSPPGQGNTEAFF. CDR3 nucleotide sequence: TGTGCCAGCAGCCCCCCGGGACAGGGGAACACTGAAGCTTTCTTT.

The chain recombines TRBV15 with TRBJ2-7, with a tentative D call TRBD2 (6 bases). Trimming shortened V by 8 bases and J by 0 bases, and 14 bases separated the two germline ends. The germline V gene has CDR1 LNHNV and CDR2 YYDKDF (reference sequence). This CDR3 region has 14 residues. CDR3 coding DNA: TGTGCCACCGCGCCCGGGGGTGACTCCTACGAGCAGTACTTC. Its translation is CATAPGGDSYEQYF.

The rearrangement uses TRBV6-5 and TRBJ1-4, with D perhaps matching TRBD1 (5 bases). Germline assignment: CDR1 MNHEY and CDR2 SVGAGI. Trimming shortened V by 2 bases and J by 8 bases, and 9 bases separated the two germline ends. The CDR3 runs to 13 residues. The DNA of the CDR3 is TGTGCCAGCAGTTACAGGGGTAGCGAAAAACTGTTTTTT. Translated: CASSYRGSEKLFF.

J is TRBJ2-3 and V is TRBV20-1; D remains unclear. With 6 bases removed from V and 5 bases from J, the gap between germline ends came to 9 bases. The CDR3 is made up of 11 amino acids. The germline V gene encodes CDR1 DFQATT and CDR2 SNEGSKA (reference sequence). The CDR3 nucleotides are TGCAGTGCCCCTCTCAGAGATACGCAGTATTTT. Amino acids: CSAPLRDTQYF.

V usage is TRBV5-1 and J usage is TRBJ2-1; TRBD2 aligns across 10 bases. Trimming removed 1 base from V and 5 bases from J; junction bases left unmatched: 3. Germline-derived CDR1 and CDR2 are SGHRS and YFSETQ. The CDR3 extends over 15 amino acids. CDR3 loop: CASSLSLAGNNEQFF. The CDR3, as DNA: TGCGCCAGCAGCTTGTCACTAGCGGGGAACAATGAGCAGTTCTTC. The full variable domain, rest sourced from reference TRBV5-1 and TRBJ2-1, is KAGVTQTPRYLIKTRGQQVTLSCSPISGHRSVSWYQQTPGQGLQFLFEYFSETQRNKGNFPGRFSGRQFSNSRSEMNVSTLELGDSALYLCASSLSLAGNNEQFFGPGTRLTVL.

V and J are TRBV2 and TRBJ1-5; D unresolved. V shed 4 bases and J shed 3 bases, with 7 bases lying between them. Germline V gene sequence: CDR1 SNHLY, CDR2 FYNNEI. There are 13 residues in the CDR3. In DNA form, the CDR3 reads TGTGCCAGCAGTGGAGATATCAATCAGCCCCAGCATTTT. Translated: CASSGDINQPQHF.

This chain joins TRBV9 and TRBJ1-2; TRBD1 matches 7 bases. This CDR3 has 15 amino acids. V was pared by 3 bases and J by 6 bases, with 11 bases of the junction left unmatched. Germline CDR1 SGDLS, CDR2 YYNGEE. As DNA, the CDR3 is TGTGCCAGCAGCGCCCAAAGGGGGCAGGGGGATGGCTACACCTTC. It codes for CASSAQRGQGDGYTF.

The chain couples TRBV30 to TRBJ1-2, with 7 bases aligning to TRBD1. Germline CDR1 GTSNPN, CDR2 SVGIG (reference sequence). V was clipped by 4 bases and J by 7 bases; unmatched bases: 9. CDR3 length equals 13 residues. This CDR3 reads CAWNQGGAGGYTF. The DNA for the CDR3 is TGTGCCTGGAACCAAGGGGGCGCAGGTGGCTACACCTTC.

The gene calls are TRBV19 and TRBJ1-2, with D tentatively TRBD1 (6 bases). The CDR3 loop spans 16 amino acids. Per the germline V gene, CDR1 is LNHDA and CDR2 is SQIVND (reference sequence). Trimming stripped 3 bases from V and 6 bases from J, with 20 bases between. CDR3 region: CASSMTAGAISNGYTF. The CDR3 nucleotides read TGTGCCAGTAGTATGACGGCGGGGGCTATCTCCAATGGCTACACCTTC.

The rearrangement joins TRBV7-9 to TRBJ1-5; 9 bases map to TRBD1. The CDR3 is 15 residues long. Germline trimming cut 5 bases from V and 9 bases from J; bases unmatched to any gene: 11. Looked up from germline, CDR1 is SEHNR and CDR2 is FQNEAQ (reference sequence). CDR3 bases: TGTGCCAGCAGCGGGGACAGGGACTCCTTAAGGCCCCAGCATTTT. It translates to CASSGDRDSLRPQHF. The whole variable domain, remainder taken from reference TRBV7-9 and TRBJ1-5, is DTGVSQNPRHKITKRGQNVTFRCDPISEHNRLYWYRQTLGQGPEFLTYFQNEAQLEKSRLLSDRFSAERPKGSFSTLEIQRTEQGDSAMYLCASSGDRDSLRPQHFGDGTRLSIL.

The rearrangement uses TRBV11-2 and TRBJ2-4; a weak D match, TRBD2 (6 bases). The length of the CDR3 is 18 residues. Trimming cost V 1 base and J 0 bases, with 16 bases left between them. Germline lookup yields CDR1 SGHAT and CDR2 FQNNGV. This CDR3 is CASSLAIDAGIAKNIQYF. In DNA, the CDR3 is TGTGCCAGCAGCTTAGCTATTGACGCGGGGATAGCCAAAAACATTCAGTACTTC.

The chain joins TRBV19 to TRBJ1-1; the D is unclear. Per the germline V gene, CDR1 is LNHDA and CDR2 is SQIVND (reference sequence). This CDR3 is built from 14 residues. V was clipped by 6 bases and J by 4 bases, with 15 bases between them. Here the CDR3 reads CASRPPGRGTEAFF. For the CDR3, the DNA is TGTGCCAGTAGACCACCGGGCCGGGGCACTGAAGCTTTCTTT.